One sample yielded the 11 T cell receptor beta chains listed below, sequenced in a study of cytomegalovirus exposure and HLA in healthy donors. The study ran its PCR with 60 Vbeta and 13 Jbeta primers. The repertoire was sequenced with immunoSEQ multiplex PCR; TCRdb's copy has only in-frame clones and lacks some. The sample shows fewer than 90,000 clones, approximately 78% of them seen only once. Sequenced input: PBMCs. The receptors were gathered from a male donor in good health and CMV-seropositive.

This chain uses TRBV6-1 with TRBJ2-7; weak D call: TRBD2 (6 bases). CDR1 and CDR2 from the germline V gene are MNHNS and SASEGT. V was clipped by 8 bases and J by 2 bases, with 13 bases between them. The CDR3 consists of 13 residues. CDR3: CASGGTGTYEQYF. DNA of the CDR3: TGTGCCAGCGGGGGGACGGGGACCTACGAGCAGTACTTC.

This clone was counted a single time. The chain is built from TRBV7-2 and TRBJ2-1, with TRBD2 matching over 13 bases. In germline, CDR1 is SGHTA, CDR2 FQGNSA. The CDR3 totals 16 residues. V shed 4 bases, J shed 5 bases, and the junction held 5 bases outside the gene matches. The CDR3 is CASSSQLAGGDNEQFF. The CDR3 nucleotides read TGTGCCAGCAGCTCCCAACTAGCGGGAGGGGACAATGAGCAGTTCTTC.

The chain links TRBV5-6 to TRBJ1-5, with a possible D match to TRBD1 (6 bases). The CDR3 sequence is 15 residues long. Trimming took off 0 bases at V and 3 bases at J, with 10 bases between the two ends. CDR1 is SGHDT, CDR2 YYEEEE, per germline. CDR3 sequence (DNA): TGTGCCAGCAGCTTGGCAGGGGCCCCCAATCAGCCCCAGCATTTT. Translation gives CASSLAGAPNQPQHF.

This chain connects TRBV30 to TRBJ1-1, with D unclear. There are 14 residues in the CDR3. V dropped 2 bases and J dropped 0 bases, with 10 bases sitting between them. CDR1 GTSNPN and CDR2 SVGIG come from the germline V gene (reference sequence). The CDR3 reads CAWSKRAMNTEAFF. The CDR3 region has the DNA TGTGCCTGGAGTAAGAGGGCCATGAACACTGAAGCTTTCTTT.

The V call is TRBV18, the J call TRBJ1-2; no clear D gene. Germline V CDR1 and CDR2: KGHSH, LQKENI. This CDR3 is 16 amino acids long. V lost 1 base to trimming and J lost 2 bases, with 14 bases between them. The CDR3 sequence is CASSPLSAGPNYGYTF. As DNA, the CDR3 is TGTGCCAGCTCACCACTGTCAGCAGGTCCCAACTATGGCTACACCTTC. Based on the CDR3 plus reference TRBV18 and TRBJ1-2, the full variable domain is NAGVMQNPRHLVRRRGQEARLRCSPMKGHSHVYWYRQLPEEGLKFMVYLQKENIIDESGMPKERFSAEFPKEGPSILRIQQVVRGDSAAYFCASSPLSAGPNYGYTFGSGTRLTVV.

V gene TRBV20-1 combines with J gene TRBJ2-7, with 7 bases matching TRBD2. J gave up 9 bases and V 4 bases, and 3 bases lay outside the gene matches. Germline V CDR1 and CDR2: DFQATT, SNEGSKA (reference sequence). The CDR3 runs to 10 residues. CDR3 region: CSATTSVQYF. DNA for the CDR3: TGCAGTGCTACCACTAGCGTGCAGTACTTC.

V and J are TRBV21-1 and TRBJ2-2; the table's D call of TRBD1 was not tested on the DNA. TRBV21-1 is described as a pseudogene. This CDR3 is 15 amino acids long. This chain's CDR3 is CASSKDPTGTGELFF. In DNA form, the CDR3 reads TGTGCCAGCAGCAAAGATCCGACAGGAACCGGGGAGCTGTTTTTT.

The chain couples TRBV7-6 to TRBJ2-1; D gene uncertain. The CDR3 sequence is 12 residues long. The ends were cut back, 4 bases at V and 10 bases at J, with 11 bases in the middle. Per germline, CDR1 SGHVS and CDR2 FNYEAQ. The CDR3 DNA sequence: TGTGCCAGCAGCTATGAGCGAGCCGAGCAGTTCTTC. It yields the protein CASSYERAEQFF.

V is TRBV9 and J is TRBJ1-1; D ambiguous. CDR1 is SGDLS, CDR2 YYNGEE, per germline. The CDR3 has 14 amino acids. V was shortened by 3 bases and J by 4 bases, with 13 bases between the two germline ends. The CDR3 DNA reads TGTGCCAGCAGCGACGGGGTAATTGGCACTGAAGCTTTCTTT. This gives the protein CASSDGVIGTEAFF.

The chain uses TRBV25-1 and TRBJ2-3; possibly TRBD1 for D (5 bases). V was clipped by 5 bases and J by 5 bases, with 17 bases between them. Germline V gene data show CDR1 as MGHDK and CDR2 as SYGVNS. The CDR3 totals 15 residues. CDR3 in amino acids: CASSTDSARGDTQYF. Written as DNA, the CDR3 is TGTGCCAGCAGTACCGACAGTGCCCGTGGAGATACGCAGTATTTT.

V usage is TRBV18 and J usage is TRBJ2-7; TRBD2 aligns across 13 bases. V was clipped by 3 bases and J by 5 bases; unmatched bases: 10. The germline V gene has CDR1 KGHSH and CDR2 LQKENI. The CDR3 runs 17 residues. The CDR3 sequence: CASSPTLTSGRAHEQYF. The CDR3 coding sequence is TGTGCCAGCTCACCCACCCTTACTAGCGGGAGGGCCCACGAGCAGTACTTC. Using reference TRBV18 and TRBJ2-7 for the parts outside the CDR3, the full variable domain is NAGVMQNPRHLVRRRGQEARLRCSPMKGHSHVYWYRQLPEEGLKFMVYLQKENIIDESGMPKERFSAEFPKEGPSILRIQQVVRGDSAAYFCASSPTLTSGRAHEQYFGPGTRLTVT.